The 25 T cell receptor beta chains reported below all come from one sample, sequenced in a study of blood T cells in healthy people across ages. Primed by a sample-barcoded 5' primer and a J-beta primer mix, a second PCR proceeded for about 7 to 11 cycles. TCRdb recomputed calls from the 5' RACE reads with MiXCR, one row per CDR3 protein. The repertoire holds approximately 1.5 million distinct CDR3 sequences, with 30% to 40% as singletons. The sequenced sample was blood. Receptor source: a woman aged 25 to 39 in good health.

This chain connects TRBV20-1 to TRBJ1-5, with D possibly being TRBD1 (6 bases). The CDR3 runs to 15 residues. Germline V CDR1 and CDR2: DFQATT, SNEGSKA (reference sequence). Between the trimmed V and J ends, which lost 0 bases and 3 bases, there was a span of 12 bases. This chain's CDR3 is CSARDGGPNNQPQHF. As DNA, the CDR3 is TGCAGTGCTAGAGATGGGGGGCCGAACAATCAGCCCCAGCATTTT.

There are a few counts of this clonotype. This rearrangement joins TRBV11-2 to TRBJ2-2; D is perhaps TRBD1 (6 bases). V lost 6 bases and J lost 5, with 13 bases in between. The CDR3 consists of 14 residues. The germline V gene has CDR1 SGHAT and CDR2 FQNNGV. As DNA, the CDR3 is TGTGCCAGCAGTTTGGGGGCCGGTACCGGGGAGCTGTTTTTT. It is translated as CASSLGAGTGELFF.

The chain recombines TRBV11-2 with TRBJ1-2; a weak D match, TRBD1 (6 bases). This CDR3 has 16 residues. The ends were cut back, 5 bases at V and 1 base at J, with 17 bases in the middle. CDR1 and CDR2 (germline): SGHAT, FQNNGV. CDR3 loop: CASSPLTGPNNYGYTF. As DNA, the CDR3 is TGTGCCAGCAGCCCACTGACAGGTCCCAATAACTATGGCTACACCTTC.

This clonotype was found a few times. The CDR3: CSAGAGTANYGYTF. CDR3 bases: TGCAGTGCCGGGGCAGGGACAGCTAACTATGGCTACACCTTC. The J gene is TRBJ1-2, the V gene TRBV20-1, with 7 bases that match TRBD1. Germline loops: CDR1 DFQATT, CDR2 SNEGSKA (reference sequence). The CDR3 runs to 14 residues. Germline trimming cut 6 bases from V and 0 bases from J; bases unmatched to any gene: 7.

This chain uses TRBV5-6 with TRBJ1-6; perhaps TRBD1 as D (6 bases). The ends were cut back, 4 bases at V and 7 bases at J, with 15 bases in the middle. The germline CDR1 and CDR2 sequences are SGHDT and YYEEEE. The CDR3 runs 15 residues. The DNA of the CDR3 is TGTGCCAGCAGCCCGGGGCGGGGGCGGAATTCACCCCTCCACTTT. Translation: CASSPGRGRNSPLHF. Drawing the rest from reference TRBV5-6 and TRBJ1-6, the complete variable domain is DAGVTQSPTHLIKTRGQQVTLRCSPKSGHDTVSWYQQALGQGPQFIFQYYEEEERQRGNFPDRFSGHQFPNYSSELNVNALLLGDSALYLCASSPGRGRNSPLHFGNGTRLTVT.

There are many counts of this clonotype. The rearrangement joins TRBV5-5 to TRBJ2-3, with D unresolved. The length of the CDR3 is 12 residues. V was cut by 4 bases and J by 5 bases, with 8 bases left in between. Germline CDR1 and CDR2: SGHKS and YYEKEE (reference sequence). DNA for the CDR3: TGTGCCAGCAGCCCGATGGGAGATACGCAGTATTTT. It specifies CASSPMGDTQYF.

The sample holds a few counts of this clonotype. The V and J genes are TRBV6-2 or TRBV6-3 and TRBJ1-1; a possible D gene is TRBD1 (5 bases). Trimming took 7 bases from V and 1 from J, leaving 19 bases between them. The germline V gene encodes CDR1 MNHEY and CDR2 SVGEGT. The CDR3 has 16 residues. CDR3: CASKLVSLGRNTEAFF. The CDR3 nucleotides read TGTGCCAGCAAGTTAGTTTCGTTGGGACGGAACACTGAAGCTTTCTTT.

V gene TRBV11-2 combines with J gene TRBJ2-7, with 8 bases that match TRBD1. The germline CDR1 and CDR2 sequences are SGHAT and FQNNGV. This CDR3 has 14 residues. The V and J ends lost 3 bases and 7 bases, in that order; junction bases with no gene match: 8. CDR3 bases: TGTGCCAGCAGCTTCTCAGGGGGCGGATGGGAGCAGTACTTC. Its protein product is CASSFSGGGWEQYF.

The V gene is TRBV12-3 or TRBV12-4, the J gene TRBJ2-1; weak D call: TRBD2 (5 bases). Trimming took off 3 bases at V and 9 bases at J, with 18 bases between the two ends. The length of the CDR3 is 15 residues. The DNA for the CDR3 is TGTGCCAGCAGTTTGATCGGTGGAGGCGGCGGTGAGCAGTTCTTC. Amino acid sequence: CASSLIGGGGGEQFF.

The CDR3 DNA reads as TGCAGTGCTAGAGCCACACTCTCACCAAATGGCTACACCTTC. It codes for CSARATLSPNGYTF. V gene TRBV20-1 combines with J gene TRBJ1-2; no firm D call. CDR1 and CDR2 (germline): DFQATT, SNEGSKA (reference sequence). The CDR3 is 14 residues long. Trimming shortened V by 1 base and J by 6 bases, and 15 bases separated the two germline ends.

In this sample, this clonotype turned up a few times. This rearrangement joins TRBV7-6 to TRBJ1-2, with unresolved D. The CDR3 is 13 residues long. V gave up 3 bases and J gave up 5 bases, with 10 bases separating them. Germline values: CDR1 SGHVS, CDR2 FNYEAQ. The DNA for the CDR3 is TGTGCCAGCAGCTTTGGGGAGTCGTATGGCTACACCTTC. Amino acid sequence: CASSFGESYGYTF.

This clonotype was detected ten times or more. CDR3 sequence reads: CSALSPAYNEQFF. CDR3 coding DNA: TGCAGCGCCCTTTCTCCCGCCTACAATGAGCAGTTCTTC. The V call is TRBV29-1, the J call TRBJ2-1; no clear D. Trimming removed 7 bases at V and 2 bases at J, with 12 bases between. Germline values: CDR1 SQVTM, CDR2 ANQGSEA. This CDR3 spans 13 amino acids.

This clonotype showed up just a few times. The rearrangement uses TRBV20-1 and TRBJ2-1, with D uncertain. Trimming shortened V by 6 bases and J by 5 bases, and 20 bases separated the two germline ends. The CDR3 loop spans 15 amino acids. Germline CDR1 is DFQATT and CDR2 is SNEGSKA (reference sequence). The CDR3 loop reads CSAPNNIIAHNEQFF. Written as DNA, the CDR3 is TGCAGTGCACCAAATAACATAATCGCCCACAATGAGCAGTTCTTC.

This clonotype has at least ten counts. V gene TRBV5-1 combines with J gene TRBJ2-3, with 12 nucleotides matching TRBD2. Losses at the gene ends were 4 bases for V and 3 bases for J; bases not matched to a gene: 6. This CDR3 region has 16 residues. CDR1 SGHRS and CDR2 YFSETQ come from the germline V gene. The CDR3 bases are TGCGCCAGCAGCGCGCGACTAGCGGGGGTAACAGATACGCAGTATTTT. This codes for CASSARLAGVTDTQYF.

There are many counts of this clonotype. The chain joins TRBV29-1 to TRBJ2-1; 7 bases are a match to TRBD1. V was pared by 8 bases and J by 2 bases, with 6 bases of the junction left unmatched. The CDR3 totals 13 residues. Germline V gives CDR1 SQVTM, CDR2 ANQGSEA. CDR3 loop: CSTGDSPYNEQFF. The DNA for the CDR3 is TGCAGCACCGGGGACAGTCCCTACAATGAGCAGTTCTTC.

J is TRBJ1-2 and V is TRBV7-9; 12 nucleotides align to TRBD1. The germline CDR1 and CDR2 sequences are SEHNR and FQNEAQ (reference sequence). The V and J ends lost 3 bases and 2 bases, in that order; junction bases with no gene match: 4. The CDR3 extends over 16 amino acids. The CDR3 is CASSFGTGGANYGYTF. CDR3 DNA sequence: TGTGCCAGCAGCTTCGGGACAGGGGGCGCGAACTATGGCTACACCTTC. Supplemented by reference TRBV7-9 and TRBJ1-2, the full variable domain reads DTGVSQNPRHKITKRGQNVTFRCDPISEHNRLYWYRQTLGQGPEFLTYFQNEAQLEKSRLLSDRFSAERPKGSFSTLEIQRTEQGDSAMYLCASSFGTGGANYGYTFGSGTRLTVV.

As regards this clonotype: The junction does not match germline at one end; this may be a read error. The rearrangement links TRBV6-4 to TRBJ2-1; D gene uncertain. Germline loops: CDR1 MRHNA, CDR2 SNTAGT. The CDR3 is 12 amino acids. CDR3 sequence (DNA): TGTGCCGGCAGTGACTCATACAGTGAGCAGTTCTTC. Translating gives CAGSDSYSEQFF.

With respect to this clonotype: Sequence at one end of the junction differs from germline and may be a read error. The chain carries TRBV10-3 and TRBJ1-1; D is unclear. Germline values: CDR1 ENHRY, CDR2 SYGVKD. This CDR3 is 15 amino acids long. The CDR3 DNA reads as TGTGCCGTCAGTGAGGAGTTCAGTCCTAACACTGAAGCTTTCTTT. Its protein is CAVSEEFSPNTEAFF.

This clonotype has a handful of counts. The CDR3: CATKTKVGYNEQFF. For the CDR3, the DNA is TGTGCCACCAAAACTAAGGTGGGCTACAATGAGCAGTTCTTC. This chain joins TRBV10-3 and TRBJ2-1; D gene unclear. This CDR3 is built from 14 residues. V was clipped by 10 bases and J by 3 bases, with 16 bases between them. Germline loops: CDR1 ENHRY, CDR2 SYGVKD.

The gene calls are TRBV5-1 and TRBJ2-7, with 8 nucleotides matching TRBD1. This CDR3 region has 16 residues. With V trimmed by 4 bases and J by 5 bases, 14 bases remained unmatched. CDR1 is SGHRS and CDR2 is YFSETQ in the germline V gene. The CDR3 protein is CASSVGPGTGDNEQYF. The CDR3 DNA reads TGCGCCAGCAGCGTAGGCCCCGGGACAGGTGACAACGAGCAGTACTTC.

This clonotype was observed a few times. This chain links TRBV9 with TRBJ2-5; 8 bases match TRBD2. Trimming removed 0 bases from V and 6 bases from J; junction bases left unmatched: 4. CDR1 SGDLS and CDR2 YYNGEE come from the germline V gene. This CDR3 is built from 14 residues. Here the CDR3 reads CASSVGGRSQTQYF. The CDR3 DNA is TGTGCCAGCAGCGTAGGCGGGAGGAGTCAGACCCAGTACTTC.

In this sample, this clonotype turned up a few times. This sequence joins TRBV9 and TRBJ2-5; 11 bases agree with TRBD2. V was pared by 0 bases and J by 5 bases, with 9 bases of the junction left unmatched. The germline V gene has CDR1 SGDLS and CDR2 YYNGEE. The CDR3 is 17 residues long. For the CDR3, the DNA is TGTGCCAGCAGCGTAGAGTTAGCGGGAGGGCCAGGGGAGACCCAGTACTTC. It yields the protein CASSVELAGGPGETQYF.

The gene calls are TRBV6-2 or TRBV6-3 and TRBJ2-3; TRBD2 might be the D (7 bases). The CDR3 is made up of 15 amino acids. The germline V and J ends were trimmed by 7 bases and 2 bases, with 16 bases remaining between them. The germline V gene has CDR1 MNHEY and CDR2 SVGEGT. The CDR3, as DNA: TGTGCCAGCAAGCTGGGGGGGGCAAACACAGATACGCAGTATTTT. Protein: CASKLGGANTDTQYF.

This rearrangement joins TRBV2 to TRBJ2-1; 10 bases fit TRBD2. The germline V gene encodes CDR1 SNHLY and CDR2 FYNNEI. There are 16 residues in the CDR3. Trimming took 7 bases from V and 9 from J; bases not matched to a gene: 15. CDR3 sequence: CASTKSVASGGSEQFF. CDR3 in DNA: TGTGCCAGCACCAAAAGTGTGGCTAGCGGGGGTAGTGAGCAGTTCTTC.

This clonotype was counted only a few times. This chain uses TRBV29-1 with TRBJ2-7; 8 nucleotides match TRBD1. CDR3 length: 13 residues. Trimming cost V 6 bases and J 0 bases; bases outside gene matches: 4. Germline values: CDR1 SQVTM, CDR2 ANQGSEA. The CDR3 nucleotides are TGCAGCGTAGCAGGGGGCAGCTCCTACGAGCAGTACTTC. This sequence encodes CSVAGGSSYEQYF.